This is a list of T cell receptor beta chains from one sample in a study of OX40 agonist ivuxolimab in advanced cancers. The assay was immunoSEQ multiplex PCR, and TCRdb's table has in-frame clones only and misses some. The sample lists some 78,000 clones, 85% to 90% occurring once. Here the sequenced sample was CD4+ or CD8+ T cells sorted from blood, taken in a trial of the OX40 agonist ivuxolimab. All receptors come from an adult with an advanced solid tumor such as melanoma, head and neck, liver or kidney cancer. Both conserved end residues are part of each CDR3. A D gene is named only where the DNA matches it firmly. Only part of the rows carry a size: once, few, many, or a class if the clone is expanded.

D: .; V: TRBV6-5; J: TRBJ1-2; size: .; DNA: TGTGCCAGCATCGGGCCAGCTAACTATGGCTACACCTTC; CDR3: CASIGPANYGYTF
D: TRBD2; V: TRBV4-3; J: TRBJ2-7; size: .; DNA: TGCGCCAGCAGCCAAGGGACTAGCGGGGGCTACGAGCAGTACTTC; CDR3: CASSQGTSGGYEQYF
D: TRBD1; V: TRBV5-8; J: TRBJ2-3; size: .; DNA: TGTGCCAGCAGTATAGGGGACAGGGCCCGATTAAGCACAGATACGCAGTATTTT; CDR3: CASSIGDRARLSTDTQYF
D: .; V: TRBV2; J: TRBJ2-5; size: .; DNA: TGTGCCAGCAGTGGGGTCCCCCTGGGGGAGACCCAGTACTTC; CDR3: CASSGVPLGETQYF
D: .; V: TRBV6-1; J: TRBJ1-2; size: .; DNA: TGTGCCAGCAGTGAAGCGCCGGCCGTCGATTGGGGTGGCTACACCTTC; CDR3: CASSEAPAVDWGGYTF
D: TRBD1; V: TRBV7-9; J: TRBJ1-4; size: .; DNA: TGTGCCAGCAGCCGACAGGGAGGGGAGATCGAAAAACTGTTTTTT; CDR3: CASSRQGGEIEKLFF
D: .; V: TRBV18; J: TRBJ2-5; size: once; DNA: TGTGCCAGCTCAGCATCTACCGGGCAAGAGACCCAGTACTTC; CDR3: CASSASTGQETQYF
D: TRBD1; V: TRBV18; J: TRBJ2-1; size: .; DNA: TGTGCCAGCTCGTCAACAGGGGTGGGGCCCAATGAGCAGTTCTTC; CDR3: CASSSTGVGPNEQFF
D: .; V: TRBV5-6; J: TRBJ1-2; size: .; DNA: TGTGCCAGCAGCTTGGATTCGCTTCCTTATACTAACTATGGCTACACCTTC; CDR3: CASSLDSLPYTNYGYTF
D: .; V: TRBV2; J: TRBJ2-5; size: .; DNA: TGTGCCAGCGTTGGACTGCAAGAGACCCAGTACTTC; CDR3: CASVGLQETQYF
D: .; V: TRBV27; J: TRBJ2-3; size: .; DNA: TGTGCCAGCAGCTTGACACTCGGGGGCACAGATACGCAGTATTTT; CDR3: CASSLTLGGTDTQYF
D: .; V: TRBV10-3; J: TRBJ2-5; size: .; DNA: TGTGCCATCTCAGAGGGGCGGCGGGAGACCCAGTACTTC; CDR3: CAISEGRRETQYF
D: .; V: TRBV7-9; J: TRBJ2-4; size: .; DNA: TGTGCCAGCAGCCCTTTCGTCGGTCCTGAGGCAAAAAACATTCAGTACTTC; CDR3: CASSPFVGPEAKNIQYF
D: .; V: TRBV7-9; J: TRBJ2-5; size: .; DNA: TGTGCCAGCAGTGAGGTTGTGGAGACCCAGTACTTC; CDR3: CASSEVVETQYF
D: .; V: TRBV5-6; J: TRBJ1-2; size: .; DNA: TGTGCCAGCAGCTTGCCCGGGACGGGGTATGGCTACACCTTC; CDR3: CASSLPGTGYGYTF
D: .; V: TRBV28; J: TRBJ2-1; size: .; DNA: TGTGCCAGCAGTTTATTAGGTAGCTCCTACAATGAGCAGTTCTTC; CDR3: CASSLLGSSYNEQFF
D: .; V: TRBV5-1; J: TRBJ1-2; size: .; DNA: TGCGCCAGCAGCTTGGGACAGACCTATGGCTACACCTTC; CDR3: CASSLGQTYGYTF